This T cell receptor (beta chain) appears in the sequencing data of a study of CD8+ T cells in alopecia areata. Points from the study as a whole: Normal scalp showed lower clonality than lesional scalp, especially alopecia totalis/universalis.

The authors extracted RNA and reverse transcribed it into cDNA as the sequencing template. Sequencing used immunoSEQ multiplex PCR; TCRdb keeps in-frame clones, though not all of them. The sample includes about 190,000 clones, approximately 59% of them seen just once. The CDR3 length is 14 residues. V lost 2 bases to trimming and J lost 6 bases, with 8 bases between them. The V gene's germline CDR1 is MNHNY and CDR2 SVGAGI (reference sequence). CD4+ and CD8+ T cells were sorted from PBMCs. For this clone: Its antigen remains unknown.

V gene TRBV6-6 combines with J gene TRBJ1-6; no definite D call. This specimen consisted of CD4+ T cells sorted from blood, obtained at week 0. The source of this sequence is a human donor with alopecia areata. The CDR3 DNA is TGTGCCAGCAGTTACGGGAGACTTAATTCACCCCTCCACTTT. Protein product: CASSYGRLNSPLHF.